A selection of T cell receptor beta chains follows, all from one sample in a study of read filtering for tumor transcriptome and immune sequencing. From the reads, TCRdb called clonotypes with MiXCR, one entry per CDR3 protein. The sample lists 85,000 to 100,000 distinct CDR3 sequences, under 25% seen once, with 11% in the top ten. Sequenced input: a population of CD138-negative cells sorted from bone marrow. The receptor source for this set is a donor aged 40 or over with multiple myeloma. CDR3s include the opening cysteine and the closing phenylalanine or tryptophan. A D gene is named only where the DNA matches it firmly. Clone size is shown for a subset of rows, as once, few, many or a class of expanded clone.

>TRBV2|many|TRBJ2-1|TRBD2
TGTGCCAGCAGTCGGGTGGCGGGGGGGGGGTATGGGGAGCAGTTCTTC
CASSRVAGGGYGEQFF
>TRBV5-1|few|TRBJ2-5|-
TGCGCCAGCAGTCCTCCGGGCCGGAGAGAGACCCAGTACTTC
CASSPPGRRETQYF
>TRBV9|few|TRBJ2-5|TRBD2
TGTGCCAGCAGCGCTAGCGGGGGAGTCCAAGAGACCCAGTACTTC
CASSASGGVQETQYF
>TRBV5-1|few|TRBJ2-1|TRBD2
TGCGCCAGCAGCTTGGCCCGGGGCGGACTAGCAGTGAATGAGCAGTTCTTC
CASSLARGGLAVNEQFF
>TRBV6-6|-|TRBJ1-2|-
TGTGCCAGCAGGCCCGGTGACAGGAGGATTGGCTACACCTTC
CASRPGDRRIGYTF
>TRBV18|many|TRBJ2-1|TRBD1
TGTGCCAGCTCACCGGTACAGGGGTTTGAGTTCTTC
CASSPVQGFEFF
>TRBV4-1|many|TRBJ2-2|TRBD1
TGCGCCAGCAGCCAACTCGGGACAGGGGCCTCCGGGGAGCTGTTTTTT
CASSQLGTGASGELFF
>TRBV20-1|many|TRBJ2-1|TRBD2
TGCAGTGCTAGAGACCTCCGAGCGGGGAATGAGCAGTTCTTC
CSARDLRAGNEQFF
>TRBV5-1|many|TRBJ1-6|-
TGCGCCAGCAGCTTGGACACTGGGTCACCCCTCCACTTT
CASSLDTGSPLHF
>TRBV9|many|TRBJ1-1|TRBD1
TGTGCCAGCAGCGTGCAGGGGGGGAACACTGAAGCTTTCTTT
CASSVQGGNTEAFF
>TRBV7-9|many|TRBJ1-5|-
TGTGCCAGCAGCTTAGCGCAAGGACAGCCCCAGCATTTT
CASSLAQGQPQHF
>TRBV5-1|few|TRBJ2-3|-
TGCGCCAGCAGCGTGGGGGTTCAAGGTGATACGCAGTATTTT
CASSVGVQGDTQYF
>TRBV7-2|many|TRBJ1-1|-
TGTGCCAGCAGCTTAGCTGGACAGAAAAACACTGAAGCTTTCTTT
CASSLAGQKNTEAFF
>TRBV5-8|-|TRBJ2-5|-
TGTGCCAGCAGCCCCCGCCTTGGGTACCAAGAGACCCAGTACTTC
CASSPRLGYQETQYF
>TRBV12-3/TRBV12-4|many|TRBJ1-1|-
TGTGCCAGCAGAGGGCAGGAAGCTTTCTTT
CASRGQEAFF
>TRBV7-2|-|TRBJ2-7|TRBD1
TGTGCCAGCAATAACCGACAGGGATCTACCCGCGAGCAGTACTTC
CASNNRQGSTREQYF
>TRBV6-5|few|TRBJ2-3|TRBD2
TGTGCCAGCAGTTACTCTCGCCGGACTAGCGGGGCGATCACAGATACGCAGTATTTT
CASSYSRRTSGAITDTQYF
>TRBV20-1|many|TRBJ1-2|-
TGCAGTGCTAGTGGGACACGCTATGGCTACACCTTC
CSASGTRYGYTF
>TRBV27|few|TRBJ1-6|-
TGTGCCAGCAGTCCGGGGTATAATTCACCCCTCCACTTT
CASSPGYNSPLHF
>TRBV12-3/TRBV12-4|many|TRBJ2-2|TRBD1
TGTGCCAGCAGTTTAGGGGACAGGGTCCCCGGGGAGCTGTTTTTT
CASSLGDRVPGELFF
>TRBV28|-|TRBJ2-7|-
TGTGCCAGCAGTTTCGAGTGGACCTCTCTTTCCTACGAGCAGTGCTTC
CASSFEWTSLSYEQCF
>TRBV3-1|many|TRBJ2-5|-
TGTGCCAGCAGCCAATCTGGGGAAGAGACCCAGTACTTC
CASSQSGEETQYF
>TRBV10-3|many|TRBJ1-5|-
TGTGCCATCAGTGACTTCAGCTCCGGTCAGCCCCAGCATTTT
CAISDFSSGQPQHF
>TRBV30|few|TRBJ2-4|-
TGTGCCTGGAGTGTATCCTTAACCAAAAACATTCAGTACTTC
CAWSVSLTKNIQYF
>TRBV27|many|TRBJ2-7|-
TGTGCCAGCAGTGAGGGCACAGTGGGGGAGGACTACGAGCAGTACTTC
CASSEGTVGEDYEQYF
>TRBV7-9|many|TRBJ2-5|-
TGTGCCAGCAGCTCGCCGTACGGGAAAGAGACCCAGTACTTC
CASSSPYGKETQYF
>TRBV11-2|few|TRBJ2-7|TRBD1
TGTGCCAGCAGCTTTAACAGGGGGTACGAGCAGTACTTC
CASSFNRGYEQYF
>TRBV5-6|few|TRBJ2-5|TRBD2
TGTGCCAGCAGCCCTGGACTAGCTGAGACCCAGTACTTC
CASSPGLAETQYF
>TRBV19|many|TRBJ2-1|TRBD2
TGTGCCAGTAGGGGGGGGGTGGGAGAAAATGAGCAGTTCTTC
CASRGGVGENEQFF
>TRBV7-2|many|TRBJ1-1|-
TGTGCCAGCAGCCCTCAGTGGAACACTGAAGCTTTCTTT
CASSPQWNTEAFF
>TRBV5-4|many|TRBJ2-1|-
TGTGCCAGCAGCTTCGCCAGTTACAATGAGCAGTTCTTC
CASSFASYNEQFF
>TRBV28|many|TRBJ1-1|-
TGTGCCAGCAGTTCACAGCCCACTGAAGCTTTCTTT
CASSSQPTEAFF
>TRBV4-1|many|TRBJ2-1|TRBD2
TGCGCCAGCAGCGGGACTAGCCGAAACAATGAGCAGTTCTTC
CASSGTSRNNEQFF
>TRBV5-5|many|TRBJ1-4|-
TGTGCCAGCAGCTACTACCTTGCAACTAATGAAAAACTGTTTTTT
CASSYYLATNEKLFF
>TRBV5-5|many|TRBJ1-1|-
TGTGCCAGCAGCTCCCCGGGAACTGAAGCTTTCTTT
CASSSPGTEAFF
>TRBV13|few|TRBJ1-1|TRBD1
TGTGCCAGCAGCTTAGGGCACAGGGGGCTCGGCACTGAAGCTTTCTTT
CASSLGHRGLGTEAFF
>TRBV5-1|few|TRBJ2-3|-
TGCGCCAGCAGCTTCCAGCAAAGCACAGATACGCAGTATTTT
CASSFQQSTDTQYF
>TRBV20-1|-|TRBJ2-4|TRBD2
TGCAGTGCTCCTAGACTAGCGGGGGGACAACTAGCCAAAAACATTCAGTACTTC
CSAPRLAGGQLAKNIQYF
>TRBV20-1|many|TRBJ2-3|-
TGCAGTGCTAGAAGATTGACTGGCACAGATACGCAGTATTTT
CSARRLTGTDTQYF
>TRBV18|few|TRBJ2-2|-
TGTGCCAGCTCACCAGCCGTAGGGGTGAACACCGGGGAGCTGTTTTTT
CASSPAVGVNTGELFF
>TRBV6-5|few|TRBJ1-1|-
TGTGCCAGCAGTTACTCGGAGGGGACTGAAGCTTTCTTT
CASSYSEGTEAFF
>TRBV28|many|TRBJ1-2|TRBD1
TGTGCCAGCAGTCCGGCCGGGACAGGGGCGGACTATGGCTACACCTTC
CASSPAGTGADYGYTF
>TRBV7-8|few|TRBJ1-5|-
TGTGCCAGCTCGGGACGCGCAAGATATTATAGCAATCAGCCCCAGCATTTT
CASSGRARYYSNQPQHF
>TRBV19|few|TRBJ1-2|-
TGTGCCAGTAGTAATGAGGGACGGACCCAAAGAAACTATGGCTACACCTTC
CASSNEGRTQRNYGYTF
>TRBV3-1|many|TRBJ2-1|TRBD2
TGTGCCAGCAGATTAGCGGGGGCGTCCTACAATGAGCAGTTCTTC
CASRLAGASYNEQFF
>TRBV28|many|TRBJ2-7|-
TGTGCCAGCAGTTGGCCCGGGGACCTCTACGAGCAGTACTTC
CASSWPGDLYEQYF
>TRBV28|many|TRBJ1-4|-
TGTGCCAGCAGTTTTTACGGGGAGGAAAAACTGTTTTTT
CASSFYGEEKLFF
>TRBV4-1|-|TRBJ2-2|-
TGCGCCAGCACCCAACTACCGGCAGGCCGAACCAGGGAGCTGTTTTTT
CASTQLPAGRTRELFF
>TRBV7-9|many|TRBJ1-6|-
TGTGCCAGCAGCTTAGCATATAATTCACCCCTCCACTTT
CASSLAYNSPLHF
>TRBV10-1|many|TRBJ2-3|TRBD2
TGCGCCAGCAGTGTCGGACTAGCGGCTAGCACAGATACGCAGTATTTT
CASSVGLAASTDTQYF